The clone carrying this TCR beta chain was recorded at least ten times. The antigen is unknown. Individual cDNA molecules received unique molecular identifiers. TCRdb processed the 5' RACE reads anew with MiXCR; each CDR3 protein has one entry. The table lists about 59,000 distinct CDR3 sequences, roughly 13% of them singletons. The sample originates from a study of early T cells in non-severe SARS-CoV-2 infection. As for the study in general: Chains were unpaired, as sequencing was done on bulk RNA from unsorted whole blood. Study-wide points: VDJdb matching, biased toward anti-spike CD8 responses, missed private and CD4 specificities.

The CDR3 has 13 residues. The germline V gene encodes CDR1 GTSNPN and CDR2 SVGIG (reference sequence). The J segment lost 4 bases and the V segment lost 4 bases, leaving 4 bases of the junction unmatched. The receptor's source is an adult who was a healthcare worker with PCR-confirmed SARS-CoV-2 infection or an uninfected control (not recorded which). J is TRBJ2-1 and V is TRBV30; 7 bases agree with TRBD1. The sample was whole blood, taken at baseline. CDR3 sequence (DNA): TGTGCCTGGATCCGGGACAGATACAATGAGCAGTTCTTC. Translated, it gives CAWIRDRYNEQFF. Filled out from reference TRBV30 and TRBJ2-1, the complete variable domain reads SQTIHQWPATLVQPVGSPLSLECTVEGTSNPNLYWYRQAAGRGLQLLFYSVGIGQISSEVPQNLSASRPQDRQFILSSKKLLLSDSGFYLCAWIRDRYNEQFFGPGTRLTVL.